These T cell receptor beta chains were read from a single sample in a study of cytomegalovirus exposure and HLA in healthy donors. Assay: immunoSEQ multiplex PCR; the TCRdb copy retains only in-frame clones and omits some. The data contain some 230,000 clones, just over 90% of them singletons. Sample: PBMCs. The source is a woman under 30 in good health and CMV-seronegative. Both conserved end residues are part of each CDR3. The order of the fields is V gene, clone size, J gene, D gene, CDR3 protein, CDR3 DNA. The D gene is left open where the match is weak. For some rows the clone size is stated as once, few or many, or as a class when expanded; others skip it.

V: TRBV30
size: -
J: TRBJ2-1
D: TRBD2
CDR3: CAWSGTSGYGNNEQFF
DNA: TGTGCCTGGAGTGGGACTAGCGGGTACGGGAACAATGAGCAGTTCTTC

V: TRBV5-4
size: -
J: TRBJ2-5
D: -
CDR3: CASSISGTRGKTQYF
DNA: TGTGCCAGCAGCATATCCGGGACAAGAGGGAAGACCCAGTACTTC

V: TRBV11-2
size: -
J: TRBJ2-7
D: TRBD2
CDR3: CASSLELAGSPYEQYF
DNA: TGTGCCAGCAGCTTAGAACTAGCGGGAAGTCCCTACGAGCAGTACTTC

V: TRBV11-2
size: -
J: TRBJ2-5
D: TRBD1
CDR3: CASSPDREETQYF
DNA: TGTGCCAGCAGCCCGGACAGGGAAGAGACCCAGTACTTC

V: TRBV11-2
size: -
J: TRBJ2-3
D: TRBD1
CDR3: CASSLGGQHTDTQYF
DNA: TGTGCCAGCAGCTTAGGGGGACAGCACACAGATACGCAGTATTTT

V: TRBV30
size: -
J: TRBJ2-1
D: -
CDR3: CAWSVLSGYNEQFF
DNA: TGTGCCTGGAGTGTATTGTCCGGCTACAATGAGCAGTTCTTC

V: TRBV6-4
size: -
J: TRBJ2-1
D: TRBD2
CDR3: CASSDSTSGNGDEQFF
DNA: TGTGCCAGCAGTGACTCGACTAGCGGGAATGGGGATGAGCAGTTCTTC

V: TRBV27
size: -
J: TRBJ2-2
D: TRBD2
CDR3: CASSFPVGGRSGTGELFF
DNA: TGTGCCAGCAGTTTTCCCGTCGGCGGGAGGTCTGGCACCGGGGAGCTGTTTTTT

V: TRBV5-1
size: -
J: TRBJ1-2
D: -
CDR3: CASSWTRENYGYTF
DNA: TGCGCCAGCAGCTGGACCAGGGAAAACTATGGCTACACCTTC

V: TRBV7-7
size: -
J: TRBJ2-1
D: -
CDR3: CASSLLGSYNEQFF
DNA: TGTGCCAGCAGCTTACTAGGCTCCTACAATGAGCAGTTCTTC

V: TRBV28
size: -
J: TRBJ2-1
D: -
CDR3: CASSFNSLSYNEQFF
DNA: TGTGCCAGCAGTTTTAACAGTCTGTCCTACAATGAGCAGTTCTTC

V: TRBV6-1
size: -
J: TRBJ1-1
D: -
CDR3: CASSEEGQGGSEAFF
DNA: TGTGCCAGCAGTGAAGAAGGGCAGGGAGGCTCTGAAGCTTTCTTT

V: TRBV6-5
size: -
J: TRBJ1-1
D: TRBD1
CDR3: CASSSTQGAGTEAFF
DNA: TGTGCCAGCAGTTCGACTCAGGGGGCTGGGACTGAAGCTTTCTTT

V: TRBV23-1
size: once
J: TRBJ2-1
D: TRBD2
CDR3: CASSQATGTSGSNRSYNEQFF
DNA: TGCGCCAGCAGTCAGGCGACAGGGACTAGCGGGAGTAATCGCTCCTACAATGAGCAGTTCTTC

V: TRBV5-8
size: -
J: TRBJ2-7
D: -
CDR3: CASSLGTGRYEQYF
DNA: TGTGCCAGCAGCTTGGGAACCGGGAGATACGAGCAGTACTTC

V: TRBV28
size: -
J: TRBJ1-2
D: -
CDR3: CASRFDSPGRGYTF
DNA: TGTGCCAGCAGATTCGACAGCCCGGGCAGAGGCTACACCTTC

V: TRBV7-8
size: -
J: TRBJ2-2
D: TRBD1
CDR3: CASSWDRDPTGELFF
DNA: TGTGCCAGCAGCTGGGACAGGGATCCCACCGGGGAGCTGTTTTTT

V: TRBV30
size: -
J: TRBJ1-3
D: TRBD1
CDR3: CAWRPTGTGPRSGNTIYF
DNA: TGTGCCTGGAGACCGACCGGGACAGGGCCCCGCTCTGGAAACACCATATATTTT

V: TRBV10-3
size: -
J: TRBJ2-1
D: TRBD2
CDR3: CAISGSSDEQFF
DNA: TGTGCCATTAGCGGGAGCTCAGATGAGCAGTTCTTC

V: TRBV7-9
size: -
J: TRBJ1-1
D: -
CDR3: CASSLVRETEAFF
DNA: TGTGCCAGCAGCTTAGTTAGGGAGACTGAAGCTTTCTTT

V: TRBV30
size: -
J: TRBJ2-1
D: -
CDR3: CAWSVGGWLYNEQFF
DNA: TGTGCCTGGAGTGTAGGGGGTTGGCTCTACAATGAGCAGTTCTTC

V: TRBV11-2
size: -
J: TRBJ2-7
D: TRBD2
CDR3: CASSLSRSSGTYEQYF
DNA: TGTGCCAGCAGCTTAAGTCGGTCTAGCGGGACCTACGAGCAGTACTTC

V: TRBV13
size: few
J: TRBJ2-7
D: -
CDR3: CASSRRQGLYF
DNA: TGTGCCAGCAGCCGCAGACAAGGTCTGTACTTC

V: TRBV7-2
size: -
J: TRBJ1-2
D: -
CDR3: CASSLDVAEYYGYTF
DNA: TGTGCCAGCAGCTTAGATGTGGCAGAATACTATGGCTACACCTTC

V: TRBV20-1
size: -
J: TRBJ2-3
D: -
CDR3: CSAPYTDTQYF
DNA: TGCAGTGCTCCTTACACAGATACGCAGTATTTT

V: TRBV19
size: -
J: TRBJ1-5
D: TRBD1
CDR3: CASSWGDRASNQPQHF
DNA: TGTGCCAGTAGTTGGGGGGACAGGGCCTCTAATCAGCCCCAGCATTTT

V: TRBV6-5
size: -
J: TRBJ2-7
D: -
CDR3: CASSPRERYEQYF
DNA: TGTGCCAGCAGTCCCAGGGAACGCTACGAGCAGTACTTC

V: TRBV27
size: -
J: TRBJ1-4
D: TRBD1
CDR3: CASSPRQGRMGEKLFF
DNA: TGTGCCAGCAGTCCCCGACAGGGAAGGATGGGTGAAAAACTGTTTTTT

V: TRBV5-6
size: -
J: TRBJ1-1
D: TRBD1
CDR3: CASSRDRDRNTEAFF
DNA: TGTGCCAGCAGCCGAGACAGGGACCGAAACACTGAAGCTTTCTTT

V: TRBV29-1
size: -
J: TRBJ2-1
D: -
CDR3: CSVHGVGDEQFF
DNA: TGCAGCGTCCACGGAGTCGGCGATGAGCAGTTCTTC

V: TRBV28
size: few
J: TRBJ2-7
D: -
CDR3: CASSLRTYEQYF
DNA: TGTGCCAGCAGTTTGAGGACCTACGAGCAGTACTTC

V: TRBV5-1
size: -
J: TRBJ1-5
D: -
CDR3: CASSTSGNQPQHF
DNA: TGCGCCAGCAGCACCTCAGGGAATCAGCCCCAGCATTTT

V: TRBV7-8
size: -
J: TRBJ2-3
D: -
CDR3: CASSTASVRTDTQYF
DNA: TGTGCCAGCAGCACCGCGTCGGTTCGCACAGATACGCAGTATTTT

V: TRBV6-1
size: -
J: TRBJ1-5
D: -
CDR3: CASSERPPGLKNQPQHF
DNA: TGTGCCAGCAGTGAGCGCCCGCCGGGACTAAAAAATCAGCCCCAGCATTTT

V: TRBV7-6
size: -
J: TRBJ2-3
D: -
CDR3: CASSLTPEGLSNTQYF
DNA: TGTGCCAGCAGCTTAACGCCGGAGGGCCTTTCTAATACGCAGTATTTT

V: TRBV18
size: -
J: TRBJ2-2
D: -
CDR3: CASSPPSVVGELFF
DNA: TGTGCCAGCTCACCACCGAGCGTCGTCGGGGAGCTGTTTTTT

V: TRBV18
size: -
J: TRBJ2-3
D: -
CDR3: CASSPSGDTQYF
DNA: TGTGCCAGCTCACCATCAGGAGATACGCAGTATTTT

V: TRBV28
size: -
J: TRBJ2-7
D: TRBD1
CDR3: CASRPGGSYEQYF
DNA: TGTGCCAGCAGGCCAGGGGGCTCCTACGAGCAGTACTTC

V: TRBV14
size: -
J: TRBJ1-2
D: TRBD1
CDR3: CASSQDTGAWGYTF
DNA: TGTGCCAGCAGCCAAGATACAGGGGCTTGGGGCTACACCTTC

V: TRBV5-1
size: few
J: TRBJ2-1
D: TRBD1
CDR3: CASSMPQGANEQFF
DNA: TGCGCCAGCAGCATGCCGCAGGGGGCCAATGAGCAGTTCTTC

V: TRBV11-2
size: -
J: TRBJ1-1
D: -
CDR3: CASSLAQGRAFF
DNA: TGTGCCAGCAGCTTAGCTCAGGGTAGGGCTTTCTTT

V: TRBV5-1
size: -
J: TRBJ2-5
D: -
CDR3: CASSLAARGGAQETQYF
DNA: TGCGCCAGCAGCTTGGCTGCCCGCGGAGGGGCCCAAGAGACCCAGTACTTC

V: TRBV4-1
size: -
J: TRBJ1-4
D: TRBD1
CDR3: CASSRLDRGRQTNEKLFF
DNA: TGCGCCAGCAGCCGATTAGACAGGGGGCGACAAACTAATGAAAAACTGTTTTTT

V: TRBV10-2
size: -
J: TRBJ1-4
D: TRBD1
CDR3: CASRPGTANEKLFF
DNA: TGCGCCAGCAGACCCGGGACAGCGAATGAAAAACTGTTTTTT

V: TRBV7-6
size: -
J: TRBJ1-3
D: TRBD1
CDR3: CASSHDRDPGNTIYF
DNA: TGTGCCAGCAGCCATGACAGGGACCCTGGAAACACCATATATTTT

V: TRBV9
size: -
J: TRBJ1-1
D: -
CDR3: CASSPRDQGSTEAFF
DNA: TGTGCCAGCAGCCCCAGAGATCAGGGGTCCACTGAAGCTTTCTTT

V: TRBV21-1
size: -
J: TRBJ2-1
D: -
CDR3: CAGSWSSYNEQFF
DNA: TGTGCCGGGTCCTGGAGCTCCTACAATGAGCAGTTCTTC

V: TRBV5-4
size: -
J: TRBJ2-2
D: TRBD2
CDR3: CASSSASGTTGELFF
DNA: TGTGCCAGCAGCTCTGCTAGCGGGACCACCGGGGAGCTGTTTTTT

V: TRBV18
size: few
J: TRBJ2-7
D: -
CDR3: CASSPESYEQYF
DNA: TGTGCCAGCTCACCAGAGTCCTACGAGCAGTACTTC

V: TRBV11-3
size: -
J: TRBJ2-7
D: -
CDR3: CASRGAHGEQYF
DNA: TGTGCCAGCAGGGGGGCCCATGGGGAGCAGTACTTC

V: TRBV25-1
size: -
J: TRBJ1-2
D: TRBD1
CDR3: CASSEPGTGNGYTF
DNA: TGCGCCAGCAGTGAACCCGGGACAGGGAATGGCTACACCTTC

V: TRBV27
size: -
J: TRBJ1-2
D: -
CDR3: CASSLTAYYGYTF
DNA: TGTGCCAGCAGTTTAACAGCCTACTATGGCTACACCTTC

V: TRBV28
size: -
J: TRBJ1-5
D: -
CDR3: CASGEGRFRGNQPQHF
DNA: TGTGCCAGCGGTGAGGGGAGGTTTCGCGGGAATCAGCCCCAGCATTTT

V: TRBV2
size: -
J: TRBJ2-6
D: -
CDR3: CAIQAAPGANVLTF
DNA: TGTGCCATACAGGCCGCCCCTGGGGCCAACGTCCTGACTTTC

V: TRBV7-8
size: many
J: TRBJ2-7
D: -
CDR3: CAGGTEGTYEQYF
DNA: TGTGCCGGGGGGACAGAGGGAACCTACGAGCAGTACTTC

V: TRBV29-1
size: once
J: TRBJ2-7
D: TRBD1
CDR3: CSVKYGTGYADEQYF
DNA: TGCAGCGTTAAATATGGGACAGGGTATGCGGACGAGCAGTACTTC

V: TRBV6-1
size: -
J: TRBJ1-1
D: -
CDR3: CASSVEAVLNTEAFF
DNA: TGTGCCAGCAGTGTTGAGGCAGTCTTGAACACTGAAGCTTTCTTT